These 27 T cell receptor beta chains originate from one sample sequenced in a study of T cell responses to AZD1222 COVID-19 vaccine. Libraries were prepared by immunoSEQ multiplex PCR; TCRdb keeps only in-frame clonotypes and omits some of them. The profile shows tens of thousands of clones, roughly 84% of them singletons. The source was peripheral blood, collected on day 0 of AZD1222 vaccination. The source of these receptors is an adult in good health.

This CDR3 is CASSQEKRLGETQYF. The CDR3 nucleotides read TGTGCCAGCAGCCAAGAAAAGCGCCTGGGAGAGACCCAGTACTTC. The chain couples TRBV4-2 to TRBJ2-5; D is ambiguous. Trimming pared 0 bases from V and 4 bases from J, leaving 12 bases between. Germline V gene lookup returns CDR1 LGHNA and CDR2 YNFKEQ. This CDR3 region has 15 residues.

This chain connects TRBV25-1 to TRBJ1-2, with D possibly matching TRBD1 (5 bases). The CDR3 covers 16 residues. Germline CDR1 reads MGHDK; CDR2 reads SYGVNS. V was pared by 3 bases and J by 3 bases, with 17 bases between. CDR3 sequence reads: CASSDPGSQGYYGYTF. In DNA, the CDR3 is TGTGCCAGCAGTGATCCTGGGAGTCAGGGATACTATGGCTACACCTTC.

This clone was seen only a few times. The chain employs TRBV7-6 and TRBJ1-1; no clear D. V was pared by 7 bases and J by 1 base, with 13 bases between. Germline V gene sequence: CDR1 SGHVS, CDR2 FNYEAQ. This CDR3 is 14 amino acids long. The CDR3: CASILGPGNTEAFF. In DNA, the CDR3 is TGTGCCAGCATCCTTGGTCCAGGGAACACTGAAGCTTTCTTT.

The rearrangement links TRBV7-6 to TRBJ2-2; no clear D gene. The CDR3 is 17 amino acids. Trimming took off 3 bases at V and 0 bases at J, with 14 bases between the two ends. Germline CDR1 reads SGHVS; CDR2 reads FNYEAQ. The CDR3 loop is CASSFPYSRANTGELFF. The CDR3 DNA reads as TGTGCCAGCAGCTTCCCTTATTCCCGGGCGAACACCGGGGAGCTGTTTTTT. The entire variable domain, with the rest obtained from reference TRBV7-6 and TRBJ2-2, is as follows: GAGVSQSPRYKVTKRGQDVALRCDPISGHVSLYWYRQALGQGPEFLTYFNYEAQQDKSGLPNDRFSAERPEGSISTLTIQRTEQRDSAMYRCASSFPYSRANTGELFFGEGSRLTVL.

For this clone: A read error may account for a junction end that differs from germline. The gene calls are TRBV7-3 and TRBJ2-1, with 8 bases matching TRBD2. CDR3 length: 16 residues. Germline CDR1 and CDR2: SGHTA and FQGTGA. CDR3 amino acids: CASSLTGGLPYNEQFF. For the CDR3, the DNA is TGTGCCAGCAGCCTAACGGGGGGGCTTCCGTACAATGAGCAGTTCTTC.

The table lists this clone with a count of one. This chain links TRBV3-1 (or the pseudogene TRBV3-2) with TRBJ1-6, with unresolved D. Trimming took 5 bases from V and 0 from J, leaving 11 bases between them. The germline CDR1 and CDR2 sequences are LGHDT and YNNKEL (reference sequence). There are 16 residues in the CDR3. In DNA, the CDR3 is TGTGCCAGCAGCAAAACGACGAGCTCCTATAATTCACCCCTCCACTTT. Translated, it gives CASSKTTSSYNSPLHF.

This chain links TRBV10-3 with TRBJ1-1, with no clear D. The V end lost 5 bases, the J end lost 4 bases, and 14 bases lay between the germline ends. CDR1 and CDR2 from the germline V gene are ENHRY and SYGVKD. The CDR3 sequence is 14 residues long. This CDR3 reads CAISSPVRSTEAFF. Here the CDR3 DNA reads TGTGCCATCAGTTCGCCAGTTAGGAGCACTGAAGCTTTCTTT.

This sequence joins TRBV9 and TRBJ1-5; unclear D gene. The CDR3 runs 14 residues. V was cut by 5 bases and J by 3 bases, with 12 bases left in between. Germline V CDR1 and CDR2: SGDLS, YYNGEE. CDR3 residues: CASSYGPNNQPQHF. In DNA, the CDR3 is TGTGCCAGCAGTTACGGGCCCAACAATCAGCCCCAGCATTTT.

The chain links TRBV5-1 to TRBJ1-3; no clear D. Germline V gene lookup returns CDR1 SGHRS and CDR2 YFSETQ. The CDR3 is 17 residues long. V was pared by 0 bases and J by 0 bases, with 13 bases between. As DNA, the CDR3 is TGCGCCAGCAGCTTGGGCCCAGCCAGAAGCTCTGGAAACACCATATATTTT. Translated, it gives CASSLGPARSSGNTIYF.

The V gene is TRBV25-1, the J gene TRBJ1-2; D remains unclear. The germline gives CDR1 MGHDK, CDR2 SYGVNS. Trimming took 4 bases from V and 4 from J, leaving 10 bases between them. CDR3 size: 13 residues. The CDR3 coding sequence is TGTGCCAGCAGTGGGGCTGCGTCCTATGGCTACACCTTC. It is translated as CASSGAASYGYTF.

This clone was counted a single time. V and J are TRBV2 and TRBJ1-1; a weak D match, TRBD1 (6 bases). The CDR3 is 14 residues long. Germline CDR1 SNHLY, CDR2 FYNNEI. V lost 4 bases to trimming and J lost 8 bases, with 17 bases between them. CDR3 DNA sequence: TGTGCCAGCAGTGTACGGACAGAACTTGCGGAAGCTTTCTTT. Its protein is CASSVRTELAEAFF.

This CDR3 is CASSNREKLNTEAFF. As DNA, the CDR3 is TGTGCCAGTAGTAACCGGGAGAAGTTGAACACTGAAGCTTTCTTT. The chain couples TRBV19 to TRBJ1-1; D is undetermined. This CDR3 contains 15 residues. V lost 4 bases and J lost 0, with 12 bases in between. CDR1 LNHDA and CDR2 SQIVND come from the germline V gene (reference sequence).

This CDR3 reads CASTSHYEQYF. CDR3 nucleotides: TGTGCCAGCACCAGTCACTACGAGCAGTACTTC. J is TRBJ2-7 and V is TRBV3-1 (or the pseudogene TRBV3-2); D ambiguous. CDR1 is LGHDT and CDR2 is YNNKEL in the germline V gene (reference sequence). CDR3 length: 11 residues. With 7 bases removed from V and 3 bases from J, the gap between germline ends came to 7 bases.

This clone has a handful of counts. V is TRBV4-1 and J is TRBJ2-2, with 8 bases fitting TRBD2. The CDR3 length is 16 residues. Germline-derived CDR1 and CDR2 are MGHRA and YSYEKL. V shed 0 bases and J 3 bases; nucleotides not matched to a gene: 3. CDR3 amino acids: CASSQERGGYTGELFF. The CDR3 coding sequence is TGCGCCAGCAGCCAAGAACGGGGGGGTTACACCGGGGAGCTGTTTTTT.

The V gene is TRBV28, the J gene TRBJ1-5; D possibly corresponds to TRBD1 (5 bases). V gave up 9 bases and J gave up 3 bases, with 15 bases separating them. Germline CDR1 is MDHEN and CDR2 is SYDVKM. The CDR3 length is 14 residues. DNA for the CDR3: TGTGCCAGTTTACAGGTCCCGTTCAATCAGCCCCAGCATTTT. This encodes CASLQVPFNQPQHF.

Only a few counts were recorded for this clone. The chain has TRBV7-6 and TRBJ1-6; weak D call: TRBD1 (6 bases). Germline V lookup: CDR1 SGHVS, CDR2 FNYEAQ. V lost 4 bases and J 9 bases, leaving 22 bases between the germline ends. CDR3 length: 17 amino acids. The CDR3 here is CASSSGAGTGMSSPLHF. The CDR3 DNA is TGTGCCAGCAGCTCAGGGGCGGGTACAGGGATGAGTTCACCCCTCCACTTT. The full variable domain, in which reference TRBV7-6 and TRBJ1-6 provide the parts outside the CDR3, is GAGVSQSPRYKVTKRGQDVALRCDPISGHVSLYWYRQALGQGPEFLTYFNYEAQQDKSGLPNDRFSAERPEGSISTLTIQRTEQRDSAMYRCASSSGAGTGMSSPLHFGNGTRLTVT.

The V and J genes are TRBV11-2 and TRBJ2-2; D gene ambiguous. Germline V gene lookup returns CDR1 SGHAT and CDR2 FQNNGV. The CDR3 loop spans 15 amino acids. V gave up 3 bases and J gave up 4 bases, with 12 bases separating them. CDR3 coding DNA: TGTGCCAGCAGCTTGGAGCTGGGCCTCACCGGGGAGCTGTTTTTT. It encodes CASSLELGLTGELFF.

The CDR3 region is CASSEALRLGANSPLHF. The CDR3, as DNA: TGTGCCAGCAGTGAAGCGCTTCGGCTGGGAGCTAATTCACCCCTCCACTTT. The rearrangement links TRBV2 to TRBJ1-6; D gene uncertain. The CDR3 contains 17 residues. Germline assignment: CDR1 SNHLY and CDR2 FYNNEI. V gave up 0 bases and J gave up 6 bases, with 15 bases separating them.

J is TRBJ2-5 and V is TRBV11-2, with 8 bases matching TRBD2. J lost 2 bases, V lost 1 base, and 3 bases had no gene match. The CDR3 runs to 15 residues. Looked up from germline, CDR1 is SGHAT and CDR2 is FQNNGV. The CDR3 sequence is CASSLALAAQETQYF. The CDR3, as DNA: TGTGCCAGCAGCTTAGCACTAGCGGCGCAAGAGACCCAGTACTTC.

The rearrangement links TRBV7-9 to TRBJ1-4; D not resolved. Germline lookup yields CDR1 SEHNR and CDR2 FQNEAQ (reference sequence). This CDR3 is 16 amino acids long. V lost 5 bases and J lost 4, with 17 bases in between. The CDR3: CASSRWTTSFNEKLFF. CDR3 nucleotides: TGTGCCAGCAGCCGTTGGACTACCTCCTTTAATGAAAAACTGTTTTTT.

The CDR3 loop is CAWNDPSSGGNQETQYF. The CDR3 region has the DNA TGTGCCTGGAACGACCCTTCTAGCGGGGGTAACCAAGAGACCCAGTACTTC. This rearrangement joins TRBV30 to TRBJ2-5; 10 bases map to TRBD2. The length of the CDR3 is 17 residues. V was clipped by 4 bases and J by 0 bases; unmatched bases: 11. Germline V CDR1 and CDR2: GTSNPN, SVGIG (reference sequence).

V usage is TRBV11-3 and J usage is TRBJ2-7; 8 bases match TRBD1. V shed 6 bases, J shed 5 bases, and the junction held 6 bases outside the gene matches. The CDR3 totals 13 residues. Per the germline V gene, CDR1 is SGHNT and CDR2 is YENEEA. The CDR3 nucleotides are TGTGCCAGCAGACGAGACAGGGGCCACGAGCAGTACTTC. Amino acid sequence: CASRRDRGHEQYF.

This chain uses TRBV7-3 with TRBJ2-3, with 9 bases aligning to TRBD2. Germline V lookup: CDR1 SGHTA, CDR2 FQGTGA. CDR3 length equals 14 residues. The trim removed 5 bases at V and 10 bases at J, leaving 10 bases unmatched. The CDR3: CASSAWERGVAQYF. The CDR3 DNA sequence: TGTGCCAGCAGCGCCTGGGAGCGGGGGGTAGCGCAGTATTTT.

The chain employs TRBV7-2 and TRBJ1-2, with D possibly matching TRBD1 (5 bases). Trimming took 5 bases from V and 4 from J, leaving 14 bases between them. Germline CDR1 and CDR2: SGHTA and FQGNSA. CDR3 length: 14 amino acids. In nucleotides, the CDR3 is TGTGCCAGCAGCCCCCGTCAGGGCGGCTATGGCTACACCTTC. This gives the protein CASSPRQGGYGYTF.

The DNA of the CDR3 is TGCGCCAGCAGCTTGTACCCCCCCTTCGGTCAGTTTTTTTACGAGCAGTACTTC. It translates to CASSLYPPFGQFFYEQYF. V is TRBV5-1 and J is TRBJ2-7; the D is unclear. Trimming took off 1 base at V and 4 bases at J, with 24 bases between the two ends. CDR3 length: 18 amino acids. In germline, CDR1 is SGHRS, CDR2 YFSETQ.

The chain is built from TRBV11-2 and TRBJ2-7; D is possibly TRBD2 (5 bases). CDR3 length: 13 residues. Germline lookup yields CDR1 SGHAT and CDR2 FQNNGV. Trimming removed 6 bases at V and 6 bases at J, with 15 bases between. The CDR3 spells CASRPPTSVEQYF. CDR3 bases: TGTGCCAGCAGGCCCCCTACTAGTGTCGAGCAGTACTTC.

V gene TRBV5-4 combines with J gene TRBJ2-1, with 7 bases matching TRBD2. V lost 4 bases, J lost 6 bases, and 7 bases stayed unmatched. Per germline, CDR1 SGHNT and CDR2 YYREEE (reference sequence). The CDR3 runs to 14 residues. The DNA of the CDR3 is TGTGCCAGCAGCCCTGGACTAGTGGGCAATGAGCAGTTCTTC. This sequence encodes CASSPGLVGNEQFF.